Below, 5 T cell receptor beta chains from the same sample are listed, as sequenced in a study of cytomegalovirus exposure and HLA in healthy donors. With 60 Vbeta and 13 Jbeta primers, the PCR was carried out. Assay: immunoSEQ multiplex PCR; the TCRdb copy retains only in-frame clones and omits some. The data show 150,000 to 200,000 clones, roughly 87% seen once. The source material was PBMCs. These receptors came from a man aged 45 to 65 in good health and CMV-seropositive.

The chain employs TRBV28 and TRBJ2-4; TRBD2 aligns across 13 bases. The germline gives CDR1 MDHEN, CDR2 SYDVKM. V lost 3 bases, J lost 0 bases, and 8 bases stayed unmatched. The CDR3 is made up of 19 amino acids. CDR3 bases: TGTGCCAGCAGTTTGGGTCTTGGACTAGCGGGGGTAGCCAAAAACATTCAGTACTTC. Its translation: CASSLGLGLAGVAKNIQYF.

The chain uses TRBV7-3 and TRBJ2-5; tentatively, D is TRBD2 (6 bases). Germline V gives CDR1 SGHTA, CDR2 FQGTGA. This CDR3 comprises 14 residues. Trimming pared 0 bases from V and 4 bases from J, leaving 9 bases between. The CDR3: CASSLTGGGETQYF. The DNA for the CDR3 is TGTGCCAGCAGCTTAACGGGGGGTGGAGAGACCCAGTACTTC.

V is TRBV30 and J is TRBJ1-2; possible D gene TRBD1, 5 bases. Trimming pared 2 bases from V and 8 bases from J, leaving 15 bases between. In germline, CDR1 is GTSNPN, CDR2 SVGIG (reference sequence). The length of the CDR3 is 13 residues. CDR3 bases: TGTGCCTGGAGTAAGGACATACCTGGGGGCTACACCTTC. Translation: CAWSKDIPGGYTF.

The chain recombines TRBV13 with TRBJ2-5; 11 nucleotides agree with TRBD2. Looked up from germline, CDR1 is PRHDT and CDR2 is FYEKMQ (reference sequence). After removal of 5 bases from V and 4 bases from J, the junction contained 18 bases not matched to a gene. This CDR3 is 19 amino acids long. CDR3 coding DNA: TGTGCCAGCAGCCTTCGACTAGCGGGACTGCCTCCCGGTGGAGAGACCCAGTACTTC. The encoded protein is CASSLRLAGLPPGGETQYF. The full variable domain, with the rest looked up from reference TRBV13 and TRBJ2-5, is AAGVIQSPRHLIKEKRETATLKCYPIPRHDTVYWYQQGPGQDPQFLISFYEKMQSDKGSIPDRFSAQQFSDYHSELNMSSLELGDSALYFCASSLRLAGLPPGGETQYFGPGTRLLVL.

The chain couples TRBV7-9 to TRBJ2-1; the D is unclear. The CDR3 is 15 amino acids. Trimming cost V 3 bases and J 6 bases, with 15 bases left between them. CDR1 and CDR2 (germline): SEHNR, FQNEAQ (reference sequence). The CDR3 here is CASSFVAHATNEQFF. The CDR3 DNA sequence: TGTGCCAGCAGCTTCGTAGCTCATGCGACCAATGAGCAGTTCTTC.